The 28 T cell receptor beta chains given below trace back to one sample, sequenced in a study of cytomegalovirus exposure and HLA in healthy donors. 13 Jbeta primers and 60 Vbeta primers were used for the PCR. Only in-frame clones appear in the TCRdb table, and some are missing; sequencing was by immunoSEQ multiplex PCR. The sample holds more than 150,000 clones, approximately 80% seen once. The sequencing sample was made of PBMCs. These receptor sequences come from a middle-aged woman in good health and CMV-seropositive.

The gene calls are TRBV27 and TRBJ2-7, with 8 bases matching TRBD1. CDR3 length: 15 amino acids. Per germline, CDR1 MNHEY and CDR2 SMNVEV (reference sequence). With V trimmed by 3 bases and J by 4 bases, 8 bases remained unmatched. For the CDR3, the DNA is TGTGCCAGCAGTTTCAGTGGGACAGGAATTTACGAGCAGTACTTC. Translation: CASSFSGTGIYEQYF.

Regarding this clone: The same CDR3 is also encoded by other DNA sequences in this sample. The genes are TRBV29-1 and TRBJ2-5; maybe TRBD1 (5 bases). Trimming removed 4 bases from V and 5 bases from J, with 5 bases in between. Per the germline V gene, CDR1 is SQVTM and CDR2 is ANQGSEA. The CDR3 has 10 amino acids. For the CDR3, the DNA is TGCAGCGTTGGGGGCGAGACCCAGTACTTC. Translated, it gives CSVGGETQYF.

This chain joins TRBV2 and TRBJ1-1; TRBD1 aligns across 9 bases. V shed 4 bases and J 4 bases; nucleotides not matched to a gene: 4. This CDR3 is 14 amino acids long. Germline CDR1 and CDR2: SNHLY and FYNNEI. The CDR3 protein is CASSGTDRGTEAFF. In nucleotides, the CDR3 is TGTGCCAGCAGTGGGACGGACAGGGGCACTGAAGCTTTCTTT. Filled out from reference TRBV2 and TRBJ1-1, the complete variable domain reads EPEVTQTPSHQVTQMGQEVILRCVPISNHLYFYWYRQILGQKVEFLVSFYNNEISEKSEIFDDQFSVERPDGSNFTLKIRSTKLEDSAMYFCASSGTDRGTEAFFGQGTRLTVV.

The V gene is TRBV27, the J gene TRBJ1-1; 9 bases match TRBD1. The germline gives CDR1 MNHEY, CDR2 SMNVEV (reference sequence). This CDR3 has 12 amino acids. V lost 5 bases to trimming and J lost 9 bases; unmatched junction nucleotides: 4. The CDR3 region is CASSPGTGKAFF. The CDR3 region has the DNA TGTGCCAGCAGTCCAGGGACAGGGAAAGCTTTCTTT.

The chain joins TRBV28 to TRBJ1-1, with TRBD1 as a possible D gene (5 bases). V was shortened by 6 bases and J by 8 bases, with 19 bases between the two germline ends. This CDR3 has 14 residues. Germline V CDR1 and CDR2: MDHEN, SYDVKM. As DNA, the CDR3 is TGTGCCAGCAGCCGGTACGGTCGGGGGAGCGAAGCTTTCTTT. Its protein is CASSRYGRGSEAFF.

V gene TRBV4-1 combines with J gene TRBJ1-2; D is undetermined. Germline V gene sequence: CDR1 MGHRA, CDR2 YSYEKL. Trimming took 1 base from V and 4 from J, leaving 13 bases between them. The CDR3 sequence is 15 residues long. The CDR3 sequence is CASSQVGSVSYGYTF. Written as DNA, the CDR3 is TGCGCCAGCAGCCAAGTTGGTTCAGTCTCCTATGGCTACACCTTC.

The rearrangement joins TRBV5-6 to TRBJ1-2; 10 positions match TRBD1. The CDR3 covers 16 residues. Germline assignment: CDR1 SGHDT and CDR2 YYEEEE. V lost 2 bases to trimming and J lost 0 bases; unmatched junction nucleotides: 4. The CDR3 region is CASSFGTGATNYGYTF. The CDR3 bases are TGTGCCAGCAGCTTCGGGACAGGGGCTACTAACTATGGCTACACCTTC. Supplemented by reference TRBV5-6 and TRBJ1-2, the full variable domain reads DAGVTQSPTHLIKTRGQQVTLRCSPKSGHDTVSWYQQALGQGPQFIFQYYEEEERQRGNFPDRFSGHQFPNYSSELNVNALLLGDSALYLCASSFGTGATNYGYTFGSGTRLTVV.

The CDR3 DNA is TGTGCCAGCAGTTACGCAGGACAGGGGGGCAATGAGCAGTTCTTC. Its protein is CASSYAGQGGNEQFF. The chain couples TRBV6-5 to TRBJ2-1; TRBD1 agrees at 10 bases. Germline V gene sequence: CDR1 MNHEY, CDR2 SVGAGI. The CDR3 totals 15 residues. V was clipped by 2 bases and J by 6 bases; unmatched bases: 4.

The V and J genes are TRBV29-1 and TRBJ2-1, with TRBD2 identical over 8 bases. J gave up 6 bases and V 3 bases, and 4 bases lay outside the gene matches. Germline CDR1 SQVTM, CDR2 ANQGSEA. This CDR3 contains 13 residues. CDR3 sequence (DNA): TGCAGCGTTGAGGGACTAGTGATCAATGAGCAGTTCTTC. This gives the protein CSVEGLVINEQFF.

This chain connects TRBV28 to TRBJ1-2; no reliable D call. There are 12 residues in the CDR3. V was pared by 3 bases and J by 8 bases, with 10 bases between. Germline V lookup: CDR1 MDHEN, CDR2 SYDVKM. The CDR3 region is CASSLVGRGYTF. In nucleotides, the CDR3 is TGTGCCAGCAGTTTGGTTGGGCGCGGCTACACCTTC.

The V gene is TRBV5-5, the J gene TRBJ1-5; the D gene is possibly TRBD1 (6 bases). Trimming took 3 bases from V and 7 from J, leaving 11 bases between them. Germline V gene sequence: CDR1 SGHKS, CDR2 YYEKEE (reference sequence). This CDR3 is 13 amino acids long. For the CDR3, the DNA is TGTGCCAGCAGCTATGGGGGCGGGCAGCCCCAGCATTTT. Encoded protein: CASSYGGGQPQHF. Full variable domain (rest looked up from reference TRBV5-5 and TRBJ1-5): DAGVTQSPTHLIKTRGQQVTLRCSPISGHKSVSWYQQVLGQGPQFIFQYYEKEERGRGNFPDRFSARQFPNYSSELNVNALLLGDSALYLCASSYGGGQPQHFGDGTRLSIL.

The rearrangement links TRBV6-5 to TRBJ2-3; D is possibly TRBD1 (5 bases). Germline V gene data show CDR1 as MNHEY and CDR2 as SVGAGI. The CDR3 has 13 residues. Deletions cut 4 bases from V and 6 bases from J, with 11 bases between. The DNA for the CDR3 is TGTGCCAGCAGTTCGGCAGGGTTGGATACGCAGTATTTT. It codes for CASSSAGLDTQYF.

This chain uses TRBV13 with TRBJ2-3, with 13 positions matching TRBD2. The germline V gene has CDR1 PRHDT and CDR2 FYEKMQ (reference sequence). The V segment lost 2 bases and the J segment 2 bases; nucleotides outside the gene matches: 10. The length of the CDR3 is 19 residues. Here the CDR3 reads CASSLRTGTSGETTDTQYF. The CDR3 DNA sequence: TGTGCCAGCAGCTTACGCACCGGGACTAGCGGGGAGACCACAGATACGCAGTATTTT.

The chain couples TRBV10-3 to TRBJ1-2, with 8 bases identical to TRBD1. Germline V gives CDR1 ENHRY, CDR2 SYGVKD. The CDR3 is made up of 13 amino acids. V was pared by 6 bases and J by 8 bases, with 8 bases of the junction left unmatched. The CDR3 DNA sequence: TGTGCCATCAGAGACAGGGGCCCGCGGGGCTACACCTTC. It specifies CAIRDRGPRGYTF.

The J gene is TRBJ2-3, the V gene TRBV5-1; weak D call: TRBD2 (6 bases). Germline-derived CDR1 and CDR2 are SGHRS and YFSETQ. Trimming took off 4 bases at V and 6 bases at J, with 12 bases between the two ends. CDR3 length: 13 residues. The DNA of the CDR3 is TGCGCCAGCAGCCCGGAGGGGCACGATACGCAGTATTTT. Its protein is CASSPEGHDTQYF.

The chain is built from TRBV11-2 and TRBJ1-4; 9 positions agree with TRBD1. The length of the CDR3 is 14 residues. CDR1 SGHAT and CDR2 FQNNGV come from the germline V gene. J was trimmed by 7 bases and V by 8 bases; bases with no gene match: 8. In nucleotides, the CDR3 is TGTGCCAGCGCCGGGGACAGGGTCGTTGAAAAACTGTTTTTT. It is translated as CASAGDRVVEKLFF.

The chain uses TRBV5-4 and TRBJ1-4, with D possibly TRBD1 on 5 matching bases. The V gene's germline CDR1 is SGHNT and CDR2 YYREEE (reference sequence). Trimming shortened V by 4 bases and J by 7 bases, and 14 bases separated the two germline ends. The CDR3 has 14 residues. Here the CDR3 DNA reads TGTGCCAGCAGCCACGGCCCCGGGGGTGAAAAACTGTTTTTT. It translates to CASSHGPGGEKLFF.

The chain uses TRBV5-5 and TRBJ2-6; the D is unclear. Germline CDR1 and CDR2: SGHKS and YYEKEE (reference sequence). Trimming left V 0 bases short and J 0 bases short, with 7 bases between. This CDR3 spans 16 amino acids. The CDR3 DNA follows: TGTGCCAGCAGCTTGGGTCCGAGCTCTGGGGCCAACGTCCTGACTTTC. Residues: CASSLGPSSGANVLTF.

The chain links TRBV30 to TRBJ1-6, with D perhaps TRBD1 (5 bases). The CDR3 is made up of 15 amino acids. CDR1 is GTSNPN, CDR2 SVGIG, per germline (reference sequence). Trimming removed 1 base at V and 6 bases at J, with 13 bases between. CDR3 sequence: CAWSARTLSNSPLHF. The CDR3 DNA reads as TGTGCCTGGAGTGCCCGGACACTTAGTAATTCACCCCTCCACTTT.

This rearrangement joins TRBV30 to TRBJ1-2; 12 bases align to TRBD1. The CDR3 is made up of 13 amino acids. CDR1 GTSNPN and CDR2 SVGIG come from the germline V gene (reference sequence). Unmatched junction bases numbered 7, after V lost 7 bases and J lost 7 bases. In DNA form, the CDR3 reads TGTGCCTCACCGGGACAGGGGGCAGTTGGCTACACCTTC. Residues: CASPGQGAVGYTF. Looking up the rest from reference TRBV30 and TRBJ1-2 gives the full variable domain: SQTIHQWPATLVQPVGSPLSLECTVEGTSNPNLYWYRQAAGRGLQLLFYSVGIGQISSEVPQNLSASRPQDRQFILSSKKLLLSDSGFYLCASPGQGAVGYTFGSGTRLTVV.

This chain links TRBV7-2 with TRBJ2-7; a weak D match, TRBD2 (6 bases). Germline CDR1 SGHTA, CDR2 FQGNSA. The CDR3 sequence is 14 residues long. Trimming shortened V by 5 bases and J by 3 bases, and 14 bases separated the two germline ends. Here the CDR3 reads CASSPYTGDYEQYF. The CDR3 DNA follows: TGTGCCAGCAGCCCATATACGGGAGACTACGAGCAGTACTTC.

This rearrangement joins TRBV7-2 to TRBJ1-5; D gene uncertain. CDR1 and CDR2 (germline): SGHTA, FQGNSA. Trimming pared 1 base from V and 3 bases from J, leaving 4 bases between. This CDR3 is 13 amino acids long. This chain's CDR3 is CASSLVDNQPQHF. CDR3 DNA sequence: TGTGCCAGCAGCTTAGTAGACAATCAGCCCCAGCATTTT. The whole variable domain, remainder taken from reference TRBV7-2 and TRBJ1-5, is GAGVSQSPSNKVTEKGKDVELRCDPISGHTALYWYRQSLGQGLEFLIYFQGNSAPDKSGLPSDRFSAERTGGSVSTLTIQRTQQEDSAVYLCASSLVDNQPQHFGDGTRLSIL.

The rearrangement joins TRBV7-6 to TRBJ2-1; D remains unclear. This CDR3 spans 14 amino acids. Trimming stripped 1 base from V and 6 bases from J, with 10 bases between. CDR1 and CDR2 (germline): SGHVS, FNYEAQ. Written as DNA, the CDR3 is TGTGCCAGCAGCTTAGGTACCACCAGCAATGAGCAGTTCTTC. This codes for CASSLGTTSNEQFF.

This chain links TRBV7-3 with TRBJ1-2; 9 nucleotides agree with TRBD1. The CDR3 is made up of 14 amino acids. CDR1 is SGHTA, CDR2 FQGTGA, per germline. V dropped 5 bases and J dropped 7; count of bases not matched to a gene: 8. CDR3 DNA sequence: TGTGCCAGCAGCCCACAGACAGGGGGAATTGGCTACACCTTC. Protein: CASSPQTGGIGYTF.

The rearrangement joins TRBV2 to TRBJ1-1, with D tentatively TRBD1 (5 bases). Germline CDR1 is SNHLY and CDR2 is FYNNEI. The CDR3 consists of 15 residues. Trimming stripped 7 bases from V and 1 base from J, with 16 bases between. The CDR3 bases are TGTGCCAGCACCCCAATACGTGGACAGAACACTGAAGCTTTCTTT. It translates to CASTPIRGQNTEAFF.

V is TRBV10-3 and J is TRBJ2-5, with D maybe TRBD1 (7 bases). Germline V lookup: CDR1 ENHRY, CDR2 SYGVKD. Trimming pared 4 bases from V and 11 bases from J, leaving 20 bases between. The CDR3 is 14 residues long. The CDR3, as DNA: TGTGCCATCAGTGTCGGGACAGCGTCAGGGGGGCAGTACTTC. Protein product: CAISVGTASGGQYF.

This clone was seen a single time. Here the CDR3 DNA reads TGTGCCAGCAGCTTAGGGGGGCTGACCGGGGAGCTGTTTTTT. It is translated as CASSLGGLTGELFF. J is TRBJ2-2 and V is TRBV7-9; the D gene is possibly TRBD1 (6 bases). The CDR3 extends over 14 amino acids. Trimming removed 1 base from V and 5 bases from J, with 8 bases in between. Germline CDR1 is SEHNR and CDR2 is FQNEAQ (reference sequence).

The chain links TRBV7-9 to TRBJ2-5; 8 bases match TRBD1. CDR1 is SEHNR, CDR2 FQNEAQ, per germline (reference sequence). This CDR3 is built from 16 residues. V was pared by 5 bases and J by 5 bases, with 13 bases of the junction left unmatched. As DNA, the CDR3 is TGTGCCAGCAGCCAAGCCTCGACAGGGGCGATGGAGACCCAGTACTTC. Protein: CASSQASTGAMETQYF.